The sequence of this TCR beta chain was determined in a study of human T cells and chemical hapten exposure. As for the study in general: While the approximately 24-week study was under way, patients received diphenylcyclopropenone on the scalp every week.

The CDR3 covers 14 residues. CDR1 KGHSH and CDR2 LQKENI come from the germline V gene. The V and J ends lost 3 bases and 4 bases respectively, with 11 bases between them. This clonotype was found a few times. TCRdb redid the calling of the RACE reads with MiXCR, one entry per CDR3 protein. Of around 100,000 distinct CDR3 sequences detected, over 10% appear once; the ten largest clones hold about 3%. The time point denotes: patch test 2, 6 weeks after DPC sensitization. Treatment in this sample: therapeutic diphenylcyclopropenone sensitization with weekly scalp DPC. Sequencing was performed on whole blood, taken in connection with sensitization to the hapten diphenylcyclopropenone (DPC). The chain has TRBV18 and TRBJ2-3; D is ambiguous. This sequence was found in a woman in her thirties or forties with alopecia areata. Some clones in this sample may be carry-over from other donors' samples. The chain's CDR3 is CASSPFSQPDTQYF. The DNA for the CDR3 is TGTGCCAGCTCACCCTTCTCACAGCCAGATACGCAGTATTTT. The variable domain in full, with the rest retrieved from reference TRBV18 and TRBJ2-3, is NAGVMQNPRHLVRRRGQEARLRCSPMKGHSHVYWYRQLPEEGLKFMVYLQKENIIDESGMPKERFSAEFPKEGPSILRIQQVVRGDSAAYFCASSPFSQPDTQYFGPGTRLTVL.